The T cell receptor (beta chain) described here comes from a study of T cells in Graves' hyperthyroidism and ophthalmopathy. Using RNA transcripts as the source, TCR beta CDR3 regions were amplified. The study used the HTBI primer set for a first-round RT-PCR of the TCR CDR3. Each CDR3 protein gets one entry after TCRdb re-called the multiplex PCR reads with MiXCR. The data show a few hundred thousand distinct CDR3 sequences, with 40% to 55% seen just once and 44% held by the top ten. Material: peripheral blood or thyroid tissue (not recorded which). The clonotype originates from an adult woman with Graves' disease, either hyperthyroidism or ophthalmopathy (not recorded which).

CDR3 nucleotides: TGCAGCGTTGAAGATCGACCCTTCGCGGGAGGGCCCCACGAGCAGTACTTC. Its translation is CSVEDRPFAGGPHEQYF. The V gene is TRBV29-1, the J gene TRBJ2-7, with 9 bases matching TRBD2. J gave up 5 bases and V 0 bases, and 14 bases lay outside the gene matches. Germline CDR1 SQVTM, CDR2 ANQGSEA. The CDR3 sequence is 17 residues long.